These 21 T cell receptor beta chains originate from one sample sequenced in a study of pediatric ulcerative colitis. The method was immunoSEQ multiplex PCR; TCRdb's version includes in-frame clones alone and lacks a portion of them. Of about 64,000 clones listed, about 86% are singletons. Material: blood. The source of these receptors is a boy aged 5-17 years with severe ulcerative colitis.

The rearrangement links TRBV18 to TRBJ2-3, with TRBD2 identical over 12 bases. Germline CDR1 KGHSH, CDR2 LQKENI. Trimming cost V 5 bases and J 9 bases; bases outside gene matches: 6. The CDR3 runs to 14 residues. CDR3 sequence: CASSTLAGGFTQYF. CDR3 nucleotide sequence: TGTGCCAGCTCAACACTAGCGGGAGGATTCACGCAGTATTTT.

The chain uses TRBV11-2 and TRBJ2-7; D remains unclear. V was clipped by 8 bases and J by 7 bases, with 18 bases between them. Germline V gene sequence: CDR1 SGHAT, CDR2 FQNNGV. The CDR3 extends over 13 amino acids. The CDR3 reads CASSLFIGPEQYF. CDR3 DNA sequence: TGTGCCAGCTCCCTATTCATCGGACCTGAGCAGTACTTC.

V and J are TRBV5-4 and TRBJ2-1; 7 bases line up with TRBD2. CDR1 SGHNT and CDR2 YYREEE come from the germline V gene (reference sequence). The CDR3 is 17 residues long. Germline trimming cut 0 bases from V and 0 bases from J; bases unmatched to any gene: 6. The CDR3 loop reads CASSLGSGAVSYNEQFF. CDR3 sequence (DNA): TGTGCCAGCAGCTTGGGAAGCGGGGCCGTCTCCTACAATGAGCAGTTCTTC. The whole variable domain, filled in from reference TRBV5-4 and TRBJ2-1, reads ETGVTQSPTHLIKTRGQQVTLRCSSQSGHNTVSWYQQALGQGPQFIFQYYREEENGRGNFPPRFSGLQFPNYSSELNVNALELDDSALYLCASSLGSGAVSYNEQFFGPGTRLTVL.

The chain uses TRBV29-1 and TRBJ1-1, with D hard to call. Trimming left V 7 bases short and J 1 base short, with 13 bases between. The CDR3 extends over 13 amino acids. Germline assignment: CDR1 SQVTM and CDR2 ANQGSEA. The CDR3 protein is CSANAGGNTEAFF. The CDR3, as DNA: TGCAGCGCCAACGCAGGAGGGAACACTGAAGCTTTCTTT. Full variable domain (outside the CDR3, taken from reference TRBV29-1 and TRBJ1-1): SAVISQKPSRDICQRGTSLTIQCQVDSQVTMMFWYRQQPGQSLTLIATANQGSEATYESGFVIDKFPISRPNLTFSTLTVSNMSPEDSSIYLCSANAGGNTEAFFGQGTRLTVV.

This chain joins TRBV4-3 and TRBJ1-1; tentatively, D is TRBD1 (5 bases). The CDR3 totals 13 residues. Germline CDR1 LGHNA, CDR2 YSLEER. V lost 3 bases to trimming and J lost 1 base, with 6 bases between them. CDR3 amino acids: CASSQGGNTEAFF. Here the CDR3 DNA reads TGCGCCAGCAGCCAGGGGGGGAACACTGAAGCTTTCTTT.

The chain uses TRBV11-2 and TRBJ2-1; 9 bases line up with TRBD2. The CDR3 extends over 19 amino acids. Trimming removed 0 bases from V and 3 bases from J; junction bases left unmatched: 12. The germline V gene encodes CDR1 SGHAT and CDR2 FQNNGV. DNA of the CDR3: TGTGCCAGCAGCTTAGATAGAAGGAGACTAGCGGATTACTACAATGAGCAGTTCTTC. This encodes CASSLDRRRLADYYNEQFF.

The rearrangement links TRBV11-2 to TRBJ2-1; D might be TRBD2 (5 bases). Germline V lookup: CDR1 SGHAT, CDR2 FQNNGV. Trimming removed 5 bases at V and 0 bases at J, with 11 bases between. This CDR3 contains 15 residues. The CDR3 DNA is TGTGCCAGCAGCCCGTCCGGGGTCTCCTACAATGAGCAGTTCTTC. Translation: CASSPSGVSYNEQFF.

V usage is TRBV19 and J usage is TRBJ2-5, with TRBD1 as a possible D gene (5 bases). Per germline, CDR1 LNHDA and CDR2 SQIVND (reference sequence). Trimming stripped 5 bases from V and 7 bases from J, with 8 bases between. This CDR3 spans 11 amino acids. The CDR3 DNA is TGTGCCAGTAGTTCTACAGGGACCCAGTACTTC. This translates into CASSSTGTQYF.

This clone was picked up one time. The rearrangement links TRBV6-1 to TRBJ2-3, with D uncertain. CDR1 is MNHNS, CDR2 SASEGT, per germline. The CDR3 sequence is 13 residues long. V lost 3 bases, J lost 0 bases, and 4 bases lay in between. In DNA, the CDR3 is TGTGCCAGCAGTGAGTGGAGCACAGATACGCAGTATTTT. This codes for CASSEWSTDTQYF.

The sample holds one count of this clone. The genes are TRBV9 and TRBJ2-2; D may match TRBD1 or TRBD2 (7 bases each). The V gene lost 4 bases and the J gene lost 0 bases, with 16 bases spanning the gap. Germline loops: CDR1 SGDLS, CDR2 YYNGEE. The CDR3 is 17 amino acids. CDR3 sequence reads: CASSPRGGSSNTGELFF. The CDR3 DNA is TGTGCCAGCAGCCCCAGGGGGGGCTCCTCGAACACCGGGGAGCTGTTTTTT.

This chain connects TRBV19 to TRBJ2-1; the match to TRBD1 covers 7 bases. Trimming at V came to 2 bases and at J to 8 bases, leaving 3 bases not matched to a gene. The CDR3 loop spans 13 amino acids. CDR1 LNHDA and CDR2 SQIVND come from the germline V gene (reference sequence). DNA for the CDR3: TGTGCCAGTAGTATACCGACAGGGTATGAGCAGTTCTTC. This codes for CASSIPTGYEQFF.

The V and J genes are TRBV11-3 and TRBJ2-1; D gene unclear. In germline, CDR1 is SGHNT, CDR2 YENEEA. The CDR3 runs to 13 residues. V lost 1 base and J lost 8, with 9 bases in between. The CDR3 DNA follows: TGTGCCAGCAGCTTAGCGGGTTTGGATGAGCAGTTCTTC. Encoded protein: CASSLAGLDEQFF.

This clone was picked up a small number of times. The chain couples TRBV5-4 to TRBJ1-1; D is uncertain. Trimming removed 4 bases from V and 0 bases from J, with 7 bases in between. This CDR3 region has 13 residues. Looked up from germline, CDR1 is SGHNT and CDR2 is YYREEE (reference sequence). DNA of the CDR3: TGTGCCAGCAGCCCTAACATGAACACTGAAGCTTTCTTT. Protein product: CASSPNMNTEAFF. The variable domain in full, completed from reference TRBV5-4 and TRBJ1-1, reads ETGVTQSPTHLIKTRGQQVTLRCSSQSGHNTVSWYQQALGQGPQFIFQYYREEENGRGNFPPRFSGLQFPNYSSELNVNALELDDSALYLCASSPNMNTEAFFGQGTRLTVV.

The gene calls are TRBV6-6 and TRBJ1-3; no definite D call. Germline V CDR1 and CDR2: MNHNY, SVGAGI (reference sequence). The CDR3 is 12 amino acids. V was pared by 7 bases and J by 7 bases, with 11 bases between. CDR3 amino acids: CASTPSSNTIYF. CDR3 nucleotides: TGTGCCAGCACCCCTTCTAGTAACACCATATATTTT.

The genes are TRBV7-6 and TRBJ2-2; TRBD2 matches 7 bases. V gave up 2 bases and J gave up 1 base; unmatched junction bases: 1. CDR3 length: 15 amino acids. Germline V lookup: CDR1 SGHVS, CDR2 FNYEAQ. CDR3 DNA sequence: TGTGCCAGCAGCTTACTAGCGGAGAACACCGGGGAGCTGTTTTTT. Translation: CASSLLAENTGELFF.

The gene calls are TRBV4-3 and TRBJ2-7, with 10 bases fitting TRBD1. The CDR3 extends over 16 amino acids. CDR1 LGHNA and CDR2 YSLEER come from the germline V gene. V dropped 0 bases and J dropped 6; count of bases not matched to a gene: 8. CDR3 coding DNA: TGCGCCAGCAGCCAAGAAGTTTGGACAGGGGGAGTCGAGCAGTACTTC. Translating it yields CASSQEVWTGGVEQYF.

This chain uses TRBV5-1 with TRBJ2-1, with 8 bases aligning to TRBD2. This CDR3 has 14 residues. Germline-derived CDR1 and CDR2 are SGHRS and YFSETQ. Trimming took 7 bases from V and 0 from J; bases not matched to a gene: 3. This CDR3 reads CASDREGSYNEQFF. In DNA, the CDR3 is TGCGCCAGCGACCGGGAGGGCTCCTACAATGAGCAGTTCTTC.

This sequence joins TRBV11-2 and TRBJ2-5, with 8 bases fitting TRBD2. Germline loops: CDR1 SGHAT, CDR2 FQNNGV. This CDR3 region has 15 residues. V was pared by 0 bases and J by 1 base, with 1 base of the junction left unmatched. CDR3 bases: TGTGCCAGCAGCTTAGACGCGGGGGGCCAAGAGACCCAGTACTTC. This translates into CASSLDAGGQETQYF.

The chain combines TRBV5-1 with TRBJ1-3; the D gene is possibly TRBD1 (5 bases). The germline V gene has CDR1 SGHRS and CDR2 YFSETQ. The CDR3 consists of 13 residues. The germline V and J ends were trimmed by 2 bases and 8 bases, with 11 bases remaining between them. The CDR3: CASSLAGTDTIYF. CDR3 bases: TGCGCCAGCAGCTTAGCAGGGACGGACACCATATATTTT.

The chain links TRBV19 to TRBJ2-7, with 12 positions matching TRBD2. The V and J ends lost 6 bases and 4 bases, in that order; junction bases with no gene match: 10. Germline assignment: CDR1 LNHDA and CDR2 SQIVND (reference sequence). The CDR3 consists of 16 residues. CDR3 DNA: TGTGCCAGTAGCTTTATTTGGACTAGCGGGAAGTACGAGCAGTACTTC. It translates to CASSFIWTSGKYEQYF. Variable domain in full (rest from reference TRBV19 and TRBJ2-7): DGGITQSPKYLFRKEGQNVTLSCEQNLNHDAMYWYRQDPGQGLRLIYYSQIVNDFQKGDIAEGYSVSREKKESFPLTVTSAQKNPTAFYLCASSFIWTSGKYEQYFGPGTRLTVT.

V and J are TRBV14 and TRBJ2-2, with D possibly TRBD2 on 5 matching bases. CDR1 SGHDN and CDR2 FVKESK come from the germline V gene. V lost 0 bases and J lost 6, with 11 bases in between. The CDR3 length is 15 residues. CDR3 in amino acids: CASSQDTGYPGELFF. The CDR3, as DNA: TGTGCCAGCAGCCAAGATACGGGGTACCCCGGGGAGCTGTTTTTT. Based on the CDR3 plus reference TRBV14 and TRBJ2-2, the full variable domain is EAGVTQFPSHSVIEKGQTVTLRCDPISGHDNLYWYRRVMGKEIKFLLHFVKESKQDESGMPNNRFLAERTGGTYSTLKVQPAELEDSGVYFCASSQDTGYPGELFFGEGSRLTVL.